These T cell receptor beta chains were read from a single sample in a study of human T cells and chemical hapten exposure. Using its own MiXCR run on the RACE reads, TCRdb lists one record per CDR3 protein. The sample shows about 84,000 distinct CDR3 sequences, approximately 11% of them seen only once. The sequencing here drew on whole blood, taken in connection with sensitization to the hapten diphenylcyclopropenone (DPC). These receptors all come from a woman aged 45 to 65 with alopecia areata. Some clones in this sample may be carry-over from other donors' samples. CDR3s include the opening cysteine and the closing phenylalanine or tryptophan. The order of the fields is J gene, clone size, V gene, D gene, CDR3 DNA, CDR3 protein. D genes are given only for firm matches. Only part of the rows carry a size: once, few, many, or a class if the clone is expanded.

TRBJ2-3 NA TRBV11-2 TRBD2 TGTGTCAGCAGCTCTACTAGCGGGATCACAGATACGCAGTATTTT CVSSSTSGITDTQYF
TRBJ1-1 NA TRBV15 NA TGTGCCACCAGCCTGGGGACTGAAGCTTTCTTT CATSLGTEAFF
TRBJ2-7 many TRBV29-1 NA TGCAGCGTGGGGCGGGGGCGGCCCGGGGACGAGCAGTACTTC CSVGRGRPGDEQYF
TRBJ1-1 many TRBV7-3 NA TGTGCCAGCAGCTTAACCAAGAACACTGAAGCTTTCTTT CASSLTKNTEAFF
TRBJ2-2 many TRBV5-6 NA TGTGCCAGCATAAGGAGTCGGGCCGGGGAGCTGTTTTTT CASIRSRAGELFF
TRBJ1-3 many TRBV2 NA TGTGCCAGCAGTGAAATCCGGGGGCAGCTCTCTGGAAACACCATATATTTT CASSEIRGQLSGNTIYF
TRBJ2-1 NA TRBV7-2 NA TGTGCCAGCAGCTTACGTATCTCCAAGGACAATGAGCAGTTCTTC CASSLRISKDNEQFF
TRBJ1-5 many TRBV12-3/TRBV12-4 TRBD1 TGTGCCAGCAGTGTGACAGGGGGAAATCAGCCCCAGCATTTT CASSVTGGNQPQHF
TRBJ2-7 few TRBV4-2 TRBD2 TGTGCCAGCAGCCAAGCGTACCGGACTAGCAGTTACGAGCAGTACTTC CASSQAYRTSSYEQYF
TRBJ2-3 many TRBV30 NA TGTGCCTGGAATGGCGGGCACACAGATACGCAGTATTTT CAWNGGHTDTQYF
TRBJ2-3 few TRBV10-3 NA TGTGCCATCAGTGAGAAGGCAGGGGCCACAGATACGCAGTATTTT CAISEKAGATDTQYF
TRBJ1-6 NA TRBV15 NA TGTGCCACCAGCAGAGATGTGGGGGGGAATTCACCCCTCCACTTT CATSRDVGGNSPLHF
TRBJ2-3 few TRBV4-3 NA TGCGCCAGCAGCCAAGTCCCTACCCTGAGCACAGATACGCAGTATTTT CASSQVPTLSTDTQYF
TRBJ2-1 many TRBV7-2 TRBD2 TGTGCCAGCAGCCCCCTCGCGGGAGGGGCCTACAATGAGCAGTTCTTC CASSPLAGGAYNEQFF
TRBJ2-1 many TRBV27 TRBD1 TGTGCCAGCGGATTACAGGGGATGCGGGATGAGCAGTTCTTC CASGLQGMRDEQFF
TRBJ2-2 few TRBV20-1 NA TGCAGTGCTCGCCGGACAATACCGAACACCGGGGAGCTGTTTTTT CSARRTIPNTGELFF
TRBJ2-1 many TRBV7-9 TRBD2 TGTGCCAGCGAGCGGGACTCCTACAATGAGCAGTTCTTC CASERDSYNEQFF
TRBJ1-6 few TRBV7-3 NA TGTGCCAGCAGCTTAAGCCCGAATTCACCCCTCCACTTT CASSLSPNSPLHF
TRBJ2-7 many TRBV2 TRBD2 TGTGCCAGCAGGGGGTCTACTAGCGGGGCCTCCTACGAGCAGTACTTC CASRGSTSGASYEQYF
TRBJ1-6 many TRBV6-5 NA TGTGCCAGCAAATCCCGGGAGCGGAGTTCACCCCTCCACTTT CASKSRERSSPLHF
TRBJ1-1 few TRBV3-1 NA TGTGCCAGCAGCCAAGAGCCAGGGTGGATGAACACTGAAGCTTTCTTT CASSQEPGWMNTEAFF
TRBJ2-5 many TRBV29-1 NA TGCAGCGTTCAAGGGGTGATCGAGACCCAGTACTTC CSVQGVIETQYF
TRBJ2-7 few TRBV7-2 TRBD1 TGTGCCAGCAGCTTAGCGGGGACAGGGCCCTACGAGCAGTACTTC CASSLAGTGPYEQYF
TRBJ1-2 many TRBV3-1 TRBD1 TGTGCCAGCAGCCCCCGGGACAGGGGCTTGAATGGCTACACCTTC CASSPRDRGLNGYTF
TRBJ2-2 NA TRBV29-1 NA TGCAGCGTTCGGAGAGGGGATAGGGAGCTGTTTTTT CSVRRGDRELFF
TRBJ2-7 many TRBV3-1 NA TGTGCCAGCAGCCAACCAACGACCCTCTCCTACGAGCAGTACTTC CASSQPTTLSYEQYF
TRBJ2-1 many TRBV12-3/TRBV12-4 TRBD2 TGTGCCAGCAGCCCCACTAGCGGGAGGATGGGTGAGCAGTTCTTC CASSPTSGRMGEQFF
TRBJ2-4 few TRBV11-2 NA TGTGCCAGCAGCCCTCCTGGGGGGCGGATAAAAAACATTCAGTACTTC CASSPPGGRIKNIQYF
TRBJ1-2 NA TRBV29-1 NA TGCAGCGTTGAGTCCGGGATCGGGGGCTACACCTTC CSVESGIGGYTF
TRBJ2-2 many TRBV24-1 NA TGTGCCACCAGTGATCCCCAGAGCTGGGTCCCCGGGGAGCTGTTTTTT CATSDPQSWVPGELFF
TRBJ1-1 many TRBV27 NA TGTGCCAGCAGTCCCGGGACCTTGAACACTGAAGCTTTCTTT CASSPGTLNTEAFF
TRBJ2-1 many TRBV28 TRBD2 TGTGCCAGCCTTCCTAGGACTAGCTACAATGAGCAGTTCTTC CASLPRTSYNEQFF
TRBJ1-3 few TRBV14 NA TGTGCCAGCAGCCAAGCAAGGCCTTTCTCTGGAAACACCATATATTTT CASSQARPFSGNTIYF
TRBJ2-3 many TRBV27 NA TGTGCCAGCAGTTTCCCAGGGCGAGTTGACACGCAGTATTTT CASSFPGRVDTQYF
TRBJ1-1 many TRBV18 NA TGTGCCAGCTCACCTTCTCCAACGACGGGTGAAGCTTTCTTT CASSPSPTTGEAFF
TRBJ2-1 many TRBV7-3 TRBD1 TGTGCCAGCAGCTCCCATCCGGGACAGGGGGCTGGTGAGCAGTTCTTC CASSSHPGQGAGEQFF
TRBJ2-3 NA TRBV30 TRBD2 TGTGCCTGGAGGAAACTAGCGGGAGATGGCCCAGATACGCAGTATTTT CAWRKLAGDGPDTQYF
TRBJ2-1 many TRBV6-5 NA TGTGCCAGCAGTTACCTGGGCAATGAGCAGTTCTTC CASSYLGNEQFF
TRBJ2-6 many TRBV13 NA TGTGCCAGCAGCTCCGACTTCTCTGGGGCCAACGTCCTGACTTTC CASSSDFSGANVLTF
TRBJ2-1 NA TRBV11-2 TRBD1 TGTGCCAGCAGCCGGGCGGGGACAGGGGCCGGTGAGCAGTTCTTC CASSRAGTGAGEQFF
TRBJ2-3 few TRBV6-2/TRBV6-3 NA TGTGCCAGCAGTTACTTAGATACGCAGTATTTT CASSYLDTQYF